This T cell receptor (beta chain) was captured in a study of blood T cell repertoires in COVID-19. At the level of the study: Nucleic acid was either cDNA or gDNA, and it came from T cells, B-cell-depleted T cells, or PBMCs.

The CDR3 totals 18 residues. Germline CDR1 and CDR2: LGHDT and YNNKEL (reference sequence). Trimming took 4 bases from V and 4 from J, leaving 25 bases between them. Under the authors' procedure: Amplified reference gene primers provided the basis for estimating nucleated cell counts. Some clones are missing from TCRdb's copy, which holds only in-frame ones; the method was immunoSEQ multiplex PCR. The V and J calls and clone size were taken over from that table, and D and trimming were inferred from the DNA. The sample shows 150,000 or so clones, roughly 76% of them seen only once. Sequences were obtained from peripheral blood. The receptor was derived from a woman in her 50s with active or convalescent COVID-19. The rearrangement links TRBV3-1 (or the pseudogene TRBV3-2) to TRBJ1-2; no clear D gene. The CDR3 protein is CASSPAGGEPQIGYGYTF. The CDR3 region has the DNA TGTGCCAGCAGCCCAGCGGGCGGAGAGCCGCAGATAGGCTATGGCTACACCTTC.